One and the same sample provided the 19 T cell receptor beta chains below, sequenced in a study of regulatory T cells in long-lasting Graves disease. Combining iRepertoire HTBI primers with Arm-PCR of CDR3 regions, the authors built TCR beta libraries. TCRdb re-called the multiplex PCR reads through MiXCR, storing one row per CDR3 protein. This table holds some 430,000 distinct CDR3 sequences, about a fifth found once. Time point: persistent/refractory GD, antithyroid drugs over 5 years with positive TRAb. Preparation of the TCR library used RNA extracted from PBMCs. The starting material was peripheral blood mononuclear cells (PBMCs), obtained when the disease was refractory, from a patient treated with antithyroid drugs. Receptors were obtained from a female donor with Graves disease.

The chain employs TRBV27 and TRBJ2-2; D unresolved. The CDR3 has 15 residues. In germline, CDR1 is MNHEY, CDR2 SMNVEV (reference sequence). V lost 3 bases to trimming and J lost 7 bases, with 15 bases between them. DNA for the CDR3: TGTGCCAGCAGTTTTAACCCCCTGGATGGCGGGGAGCTGTTTTTT. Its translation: CASSFNPLDGGELFF.

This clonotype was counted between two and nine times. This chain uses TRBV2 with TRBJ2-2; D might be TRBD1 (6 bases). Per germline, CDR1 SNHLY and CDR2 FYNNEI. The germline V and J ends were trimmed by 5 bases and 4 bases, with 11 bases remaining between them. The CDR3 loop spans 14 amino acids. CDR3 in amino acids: CASSLDSPTGELFF. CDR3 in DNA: TGTGCCAGCAGTTTGGACAGCCCCACCGGGGAGCTGTTTTTT.

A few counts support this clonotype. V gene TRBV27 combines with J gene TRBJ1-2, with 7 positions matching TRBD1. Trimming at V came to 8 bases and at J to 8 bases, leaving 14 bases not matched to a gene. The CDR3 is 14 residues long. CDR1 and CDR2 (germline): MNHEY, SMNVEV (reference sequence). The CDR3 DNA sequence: TGTGCCAGCGCCCGACAGGGAGGGTTAAGCGGCTACACCTTC. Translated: CASARQGGLSGYTF.

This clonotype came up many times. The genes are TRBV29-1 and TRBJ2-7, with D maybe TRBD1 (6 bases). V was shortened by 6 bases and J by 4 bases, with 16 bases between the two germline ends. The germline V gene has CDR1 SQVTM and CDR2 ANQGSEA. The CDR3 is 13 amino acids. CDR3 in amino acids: CSVPVPGHYEQYF. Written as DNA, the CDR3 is TGCAGCGTCCCTGTCCCGGGACATTACGAGCAGTACTTC.

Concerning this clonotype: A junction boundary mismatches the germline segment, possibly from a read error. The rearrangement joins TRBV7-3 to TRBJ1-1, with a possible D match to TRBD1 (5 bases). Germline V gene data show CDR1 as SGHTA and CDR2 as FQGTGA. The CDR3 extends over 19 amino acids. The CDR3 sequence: CASSLTGAGLVAGRTEASF. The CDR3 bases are TGTGCCAGCAGCTTAACTGGGGCAGGCTTGGTGGCGGGTCGTACTGAAGCTTCCTTT.

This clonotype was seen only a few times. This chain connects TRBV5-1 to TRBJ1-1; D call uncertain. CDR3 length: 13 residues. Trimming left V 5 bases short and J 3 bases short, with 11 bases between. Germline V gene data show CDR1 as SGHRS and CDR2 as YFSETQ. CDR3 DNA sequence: TGCGCCAGCAGGGAGCTGCGGGACACTGAAGCTTTCTTT. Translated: CASRELRDTEAFF. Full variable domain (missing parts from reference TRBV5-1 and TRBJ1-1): KAGVTQTPRYLIKTRGQQVTLSCSPISGHRSVSWYQQTPGQGLQFLFEYFSETQRNKGNFPGRFSGRQFSNSRSEMNVSTLELGDSALYLCASRELRDTEAFFGQGTRLTVV.

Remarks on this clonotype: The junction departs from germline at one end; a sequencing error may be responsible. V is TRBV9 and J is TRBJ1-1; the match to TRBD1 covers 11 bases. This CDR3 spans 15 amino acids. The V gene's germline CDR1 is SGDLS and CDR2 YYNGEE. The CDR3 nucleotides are TGTGCCAGCAGCGCCGGGACAGGGGGGAACGCTGAAGCTTTCTTT. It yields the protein CASSAGTGGNAEAFF.

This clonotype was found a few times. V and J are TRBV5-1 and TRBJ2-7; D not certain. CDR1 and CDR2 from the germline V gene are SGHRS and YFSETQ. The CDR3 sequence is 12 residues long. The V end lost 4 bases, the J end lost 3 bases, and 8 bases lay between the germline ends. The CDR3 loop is CASSKDDYEQYF. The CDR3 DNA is TGCGCCAGCAGCAAAGACGACTACGAGCAGTACTTC.

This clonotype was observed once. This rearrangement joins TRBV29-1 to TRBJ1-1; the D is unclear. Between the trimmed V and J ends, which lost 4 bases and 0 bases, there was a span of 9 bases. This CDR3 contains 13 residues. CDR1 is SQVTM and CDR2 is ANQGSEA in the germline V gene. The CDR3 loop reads CSVGLDMNTEAFF. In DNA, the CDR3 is TGCAGCGTTGGGCTAGACATGAACACTGAAGCTTTCTTT.

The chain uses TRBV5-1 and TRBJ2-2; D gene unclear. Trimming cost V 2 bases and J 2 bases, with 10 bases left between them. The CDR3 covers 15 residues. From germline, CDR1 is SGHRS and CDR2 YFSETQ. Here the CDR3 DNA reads TGCGCCAGCAGCTTAGGCAGCGAAAACACCGGGGAGCTGTTTTTT. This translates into CASSLGSENTGELFF.

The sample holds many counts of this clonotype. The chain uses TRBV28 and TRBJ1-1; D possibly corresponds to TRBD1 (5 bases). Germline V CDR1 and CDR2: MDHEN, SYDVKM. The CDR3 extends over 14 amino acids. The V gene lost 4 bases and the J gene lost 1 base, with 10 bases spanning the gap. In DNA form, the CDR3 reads TGTGCCAGCAGTTCCCCCGGACAGAACACTGAAGCTTTCTTT. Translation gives CASSSPGQNTEAFF.

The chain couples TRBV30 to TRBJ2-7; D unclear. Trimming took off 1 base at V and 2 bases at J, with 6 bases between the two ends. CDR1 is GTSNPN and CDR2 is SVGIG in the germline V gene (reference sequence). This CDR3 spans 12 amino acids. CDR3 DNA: TGTGCCTGGAGTGGCCTGGCCTACGAGCAGTACTTC. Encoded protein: CAWSGLAYEQYF.

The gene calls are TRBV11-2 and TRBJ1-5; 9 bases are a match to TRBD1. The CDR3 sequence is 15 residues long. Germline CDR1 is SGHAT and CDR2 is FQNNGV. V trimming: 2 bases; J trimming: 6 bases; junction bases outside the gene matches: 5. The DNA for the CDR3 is TGTGCCAGCAGCTTATACGGACAGGGGTCTCAGCCCCAGCATTTT. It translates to CASSLYGQGSQPQHF.

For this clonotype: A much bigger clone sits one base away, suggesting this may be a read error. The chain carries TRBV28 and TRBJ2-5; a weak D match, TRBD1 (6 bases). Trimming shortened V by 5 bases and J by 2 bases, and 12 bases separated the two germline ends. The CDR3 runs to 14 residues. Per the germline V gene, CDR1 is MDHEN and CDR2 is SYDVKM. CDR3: CASSGRDTQETQYF. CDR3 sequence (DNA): TGTGCCAGCAGTGGTAGGGACACTCAAGAGACCCAGTACTTC.

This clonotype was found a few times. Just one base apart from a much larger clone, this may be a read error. The CDR3 DNA sequence: TGTGCCAGCGGCGAAGACAGGGGTGATATTCACGAGCAGTACTTC. Translation: CASGEDRGDIHEQYF. The chain recombines TRBV2 with TRBJ2-7, with 8 bases that match TRBD1. There are 15 residues in the CDR3. CDR1 SNHLY and CDR2 FYNNEI come from the germline V gene. V was clipped by 8 bases and J by 5 bases; unmatched bases: 14.

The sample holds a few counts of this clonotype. The CDR3 sequence is CASSQDSKTYEQYF. CDR3 DNA: TGTGCCAGCAGCCAAGATTCGAAGACCTACGAGCAGTACTTC. The rearrangement joins TRBV4-2 to TRBJ2-7; no clear D gene. The germline gives CDR1 LGHNA, CDR2 YNFKEQ. V lost 0 bases to trimming and J lost 2 bases, with 8 bases between them. The CDR3 sequence is 14 residues long.

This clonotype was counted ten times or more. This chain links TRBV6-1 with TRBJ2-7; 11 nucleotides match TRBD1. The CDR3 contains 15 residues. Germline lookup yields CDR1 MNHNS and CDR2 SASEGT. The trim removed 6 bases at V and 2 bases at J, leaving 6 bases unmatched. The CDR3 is CASSPGQGATYEQYF. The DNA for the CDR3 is TGTGCCAGCAGCCCCGGACAGGGGGCGACCTACGAGCAGTACTTC.

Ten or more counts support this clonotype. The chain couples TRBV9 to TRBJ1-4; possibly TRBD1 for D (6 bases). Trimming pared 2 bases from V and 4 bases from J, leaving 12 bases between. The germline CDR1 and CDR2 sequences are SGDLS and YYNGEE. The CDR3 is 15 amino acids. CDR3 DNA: TGTGCCAGCAGCGTTCAGGGGTGGGGTAATGAAAAACTGTTTTTT. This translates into CASSVQGWGNEKLFF.

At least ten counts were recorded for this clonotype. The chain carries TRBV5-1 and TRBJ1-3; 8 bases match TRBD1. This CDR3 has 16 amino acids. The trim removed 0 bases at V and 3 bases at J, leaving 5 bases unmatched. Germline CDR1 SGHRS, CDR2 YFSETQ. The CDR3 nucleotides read TGCGCCAGCAGCTTGGGGACAGGGTCTCATGGAAACACCATATATTTT. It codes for CASSLGTGSHGNTIYF.